This entry describes one T cell receptor (beta chain). Profiled with immunoSEQ multiplex PCR; TCRdb holds only in-frame clones, not every one. The sample includes about 140,000 clones, just under 90% seen only once; the top ten take around 10%. This record belongs to a study of blood T cell repertoires in COVID-19. As for the study in general: Both acute and convalescent COVID-19 samples were obtained from the United States, Italy and Spain. PBMCs, B-cell-depleted T cells, or T cells provided the cDNA or gDNA that made up the material.

Germline CDR1 is MNHNS and CDR2 is SASEGT. The CDR3 extends over 16 amino acids. V was pared by 3 bases and J by 1 base, with 15 bases between. The chain combines TRBV6-1 with TRBJ1-1; D is uncertain. Sequenced sample: peripheral blood. The TCR comes from a woman at least 80 years old with acute or convalescent COVID-19. The CDR3 loop is CASSDRLPRKNTEAFF. CDR3 nucleotides: TGTGCCAGCAGTGACAGATTACCACGAAAGAACACTGAAGCTTTCTTT.